This T cell receptor beta chain was documented in a study of OX40 agonist ivuxolimab in advanced cancers. This CDR3 contains 14 residues. V was cut by 5 bases and J by 0 bases, with 10 bases left in between. Germline V gene data show CDR1 as SEHNR and CDR2 as FQNEAQ (reference sequence). Clones were read by immunoSEQ multiplex PCR, and TCRdb kept only the in-frame ones, dropping some. Here the sample spans around 70,000 clones, more than 70% being singletons. This clone was recorded a few times. Material: CD4+ or CD8+ T cells sorted from blood, obtained in a trial of the OX40 agonist ivuxolimab. The genes are TRBV7-9 and TRBJ1-1; D ambiguous. This clonotype was sampled from an adult with an advanced solid tumor such as melanoma, head and neck, liver or kidney cancer. The CDR3 region has the DNA TGTGCCAGCAGCAAGGGCGACGTGAACACTGAAGCTTTCTTT. It encodes CASSKGDVNTEAFF.